Listed here is a single T cell receptor beta chain. These data are taken from a study of blood T cell repertoires in COVID-19. Across the study: In each case, the material was cDNA or gDNA derived from T cells, B-cell-depleted T cells, or PBMCs.

Everyone who took part was 18 to 89 years old, and they came from 24 US areas. Symptom resolution, clearance, or two negative PCRs marked the recovered donors of Cohort 3. Trimming took 5 bases from V and 6 from J, leaving 15 bases between them. The V gene's germline CDR1 is SGHAT and CDR2 FQNNGV. This CDR3 has 14 amino acids. The method was immunoSEQ multiplex PCR; TCRdb's version includes in-frame clones alone and lacks a portion of them. Of 140,000 to 150,000 clones listed, approximately 87% were seen once; the top ten hold about 11%. What was sequenced was PBMCs or T cells enriched from blood (not recorded which). J is TRBJ2-3 and V is TRBV11-2; possible D gene TRBD2, 5 bases. This TCR was recovered from a man aged 55 to 69 who had recovered from COVID-19. As DNA, the CDR3 is TGTGCCAGCAGCCCCCGGCTGACTACCGATACGCAGTATTTT. It is translated as CASSPRLTTDTQYF.